The present T cell receptor beta chain was sequenced within a study of prognosis after radiotherapy for stage I lung cancer (dated by TCRdb to the early 2020s). As for the study more broadly: Between early 2018 and early 2019, roughly 18 patients with stage I NSCLC were enrolled in Nanjing, China. No patient received concurrent therapy alongside SBRT. Peripheral blood TCR beta repertoires were profiled in stage I NSCLC patients before and after stereotactic body radiotherapy, and the study then linked these repertoires to distant failure. Distant metastases were developed by four of the 19 patients after SBRT, at a median of about seven months, whereas no significant progression was observed in the other 15 patients. The study sequenced around 38 blood samples from 19 patients, one before and one after SBRT per patient. Ages in the cohort of about a dozen men and five to seven women ranged from roughly 53 to 84 years, with a median of 74. Roughly 12 patients had adenocarcinoma and roughly 7 had squamous cell carcinoma as the tumor histology. Image-guided IMRT or VMAT was used to deliver SBRT in 3 to 5 fractions at a biologically effective dose of at least 100 Gy. Every patient was deemed medically inoperable, more than ten because of comorbidities and seven or eight because they refused surgery. Among the enrolled patients, roughly 14 had newly diagnosed primary stage I lung tumors, while about 5 had oligometastatic NSCLC following surgical resection of the primary tumor.

V and J lose 0 bases and 1 base, and a span of 10 bases separates them. The germline V gene sets CDR1 to SGHRS and CDR2 to YFSETQ. The CDR3 goes from the cysteine to the phenylalanine over 15 residues. The kept DNA is CDR3 alone, 45 bases in frame from the first base. All patients had node-negative disease on CT and PET/CT, and none had a history of other malignancies or had previously received chemotherapy or radiotherapy. At each of the two time points, roughly 6.5 milliliters of peripheral venous blood were collected into EDTA tubes. Ficoll-Paque Plus density-gradient centrifugation was used to isolate PBMCs. Right after collection, samples were placed at -80 degrees C and kept there until analysis. Summary of the overall study and its limitations: Unique TCR clone counts fell after SBRT (median about 10,000 before versus several thousand after; Wilcoxon paired P=0.011). No adjustment for multiple comparisons was applied to any of the reported P values. Tumor specificity of expanded TCR clones was not determined. Differences by metastasis status were reportedly seen in TRBV and TRBJ usage frequencies, involving two V genes at baseline and, after SBRT, under ten V genes and two J genes. The study was limited by its small cohort and short follow-up, and the findings require independent validation. Post-SBRT Shannon entropy and its change from baseline were lower in patients who developed distant metastases; baseline Shannon entropy was not associated with metastases.

This clonotype was seen ten or more times. Its antigen target is currently unknown. No much larger clone is present one base from it, and per-base qualities are unavailable. Two rounds of multiplex PCR on genomic DNA were used to amplify the TCR beta CDR3 region. In the first round of PCR, primers specific to each TRBV and TRBJ gene were used, and the primer sequences are filed in Chinese patent CN105087789A. The second PCR round used universal primers. The Roche High Pure PCR Template Preparation Kit was used to extract genomic DNA from frozen PBMCs. An Illumina HiSeq 3000 was used to sequence the libraries paired-end with 151 bp reads. The study's processing was this. CutAdapt was used to remove raw reads lacking the multiplex PCR primer sequences. PEAR was used to merge high-quality paired reads into contigs. By aligning each contig to reference sequences, MiXCR assigned the TRB V, D and J gene segments to that contig. To remove sequencing errors, CDR3 sequences were clustered according to base quality and sequence similarity. Diversity was calculated as Shannon entropy divided by the natural log of the number of productive TCR sequences. Clonality was computed as one minus the ratio of Shannon entropy to the natural log of the number of unique clonotypes. The Youden index of ROC curves was used to select progression-free survival cut-offs for repertoire metrics, and analyses were performed in R 3.5.3. Clones were called with MiXCR by TCRdb after fastp trimmed the public reads at Q25, and only in-frame beta chains were retained. One record per CDR3 amino acid sequence lists the most common genes and DNA. The authors' filters were not applied to this entry. Within this sample are about 14,000 distinct CDR3 sequences, with 25% to 35% of them counted one time only. The ten top clones hold about 10% of the sample.

The material sequenced was PBMCs, taken before or after stereotactic body radiation therapy (not recorded which). This TCR derives from a donor of 50 years or more with non-small cell lung cancer. Recombination joined TRBV5-1 with TRBJ1-1, with the identity of the D gene unclear. The CDR3 in this case is CASSLDLQTNTEAFF. The nucleotides are TGCGCCAGCAGCTTGGATCTTCAGACGAACACTGAAGCTTTCTTT.